The clone carrying this T cell receptor (beta chain) has only a few counts. These data originate in a study of blood T cell repertoires in COVID-19. About the research overall: Nucleic acid was either cDNA or gDNA, and it came from T cells, B-cell-depleted T cells, or PBMCs.

Produced via immunoSEQ multiplex PCR; TCRdb's table is partial and in-frame only. The table lists approximately 300,000 clones, around nine tenths of them singletons. The germline V gene encodes CDR1 WSHSY and CDR2 SAAADI. The V end lost 2 bases, the J end lost 6 bases, and 10 bases lay between the germline ends. The CDR3 loop spans 13 amino acids. The sequenced sample consisted of PBMCs or T cells enriched from blood (not recorded which). The chain joins TRBV10-2 to TRBJ1-2, with D possibly matching TRBD1 (6 bases). The sequence came from a man aged 60 to 75 who had recovered from COVID-19. The CDR3 sequence: CASSEADRNGYTF. CDR3 coding DNA: TGCGCCAGCAGTGAGGCCGACAGGAATGGCTACACCTTC.